Sequencing of this T cell receptor (beta chain) was carried out in a study of cytomegalovirus exposure and HLA in healthy donors (dated by TCRdb to 2016 to 2017). Some background on the complete study: According to a later analysis, the 120 or so validation repertoires were produced on the same platform as the 666 repertoires of the first cohort. The study combined high-throughput TCR immunosequencing, statistical association of individual TCRs with disease status, and machine learning to predict cytomegalovirus infection status. The study was designed to test whether signatures of past pathogen exposure could be identified by cataloging public T cell receptors. Besides the first cohort of 550 to 750 subjects, a separate validation cohort made up of around 120 different subjects was used.

The full study reports these points: It was suggested by the authors that the approach could potentially be generalized to other disease states and immunological phenotypes. Three of the identified cytomegalovirus-associated TCR beta chains were confirmed in vitro to be specific for cytomegalovirus antigens. While some public TCRs were present in many individuals, most TCR sequences turned up only very rarely across donors. A total of 164 TCR beta chains were listed by the study as associated with cytomegalovirus. Of the cluster scores, around 95% were above 0 in a later analysis, which found that TCRs clustered in the first cohort also tended to co-occur in the roughly 130 validation repertoires. A later analysis lacked HLA typing for the validation cohort, so it scored co-occurrence in that cohort across all 120 or so repertoires. In both the original and validation cohorts, the classifier was reported to diagnose cytomegalovirus status with high specificity and sensitivity.

Worth noting for this clone: Which antigen it targets is not known. No clone much larger than this one lies a single base away; base qualities are absent.

Libraries were prepared through the immunoSEQ multiplex PCR assay. Processing in the source paper ran as follows. A statistical classification framework was built for diagnosing cytomegalovirus status from the catalog of TCR beta chain sequences. What TCRdb holds here is the immuneACCESS table cut down to in-frame rearrangements. Part of the clones is not present; checked against another copy, under half of the missing clones reflect an unresolved V gene, and the others are unexplained. V, J and clone size reflect that table, while D and trimming were determined from the DNA. The sample records about 110,000 clones, about 85% of which are singletons. More than 2.5% of the sample comes from the top ten. Separate from the roughly 700-subject first cohort, the validation cohort of roughly 110 subjects was the group to which the donors belonged. The germline ends are 23 bases apart after V is trimmed by 6 bases and J by 6 bases. The cysteine opens and the phenylalanine closes a CDR3 of 16 amino acids. This entry keeps only the CDR3 DNA: 48 bases, framed from base 1. CDR1 and CDR2 are drawn from the germline V gene (reference sequence): MNHEY, SMNVEV.

Sequenced sample: PBMCs. The chain is assembled from TRBV27 and TRBJ2-5; the D gene is not confidently resolved. This TCR derives from a woman between 18 and 29 years old in good health and CMV-seronegative. The sequence in DNA is TGTGCCAGCAGAACCACCCCAAGAGCTGAGGCGAAGACCCAGTACTTC. This yields the protein CASRTTPRAEAKTQYF.